This paragraph reports one T cell receptor (beta chain). Profiled with immunoSEQ multiplex PCR; TCRdb holds only in-frame clones, not every one. The sample gives some 12,000 clones, nearly 85% of which show up once; over 9.5% is in the top ten. The data belong to a study of OX40 agonist ivuxolimab in advanced cancers. The germline CDR1 and CDR2 sequences are MDHEN and SYDVKM. Trimming took 3 bases from V and 15 from J, leaving 12 bases between them. The length of the CDR3 is 12 residues. This TCR derives from an adult with an advanced solid tumor such as melanoma, head and neck, liver or kidney cancer. The chain carries TRBV28 and TRBJ1-6; no firm D call. Here the sequenced sample was CD4+ or CD8+ T cells sorted from blood, taken in a trial of the OX40 agonist ivuxolimab. DNA of the CDR3: TGTGCCAGCAGTTTGAAGGGAATGCTCCTCCACTTT. This sequence encodes CASSLKGMLLHF.